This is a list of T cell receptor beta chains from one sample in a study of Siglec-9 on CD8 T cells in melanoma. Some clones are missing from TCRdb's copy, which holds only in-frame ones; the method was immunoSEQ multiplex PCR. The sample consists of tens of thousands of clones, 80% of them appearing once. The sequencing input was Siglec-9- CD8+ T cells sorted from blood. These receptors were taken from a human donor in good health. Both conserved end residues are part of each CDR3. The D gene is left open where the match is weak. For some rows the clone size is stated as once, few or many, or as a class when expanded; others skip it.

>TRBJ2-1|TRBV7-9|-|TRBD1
TGTGCCAGCAGGCCGCCAGGGGGCGCTAACAATGAGCAGTTCTTC
CASRPPGGANNEQFF
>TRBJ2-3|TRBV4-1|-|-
TGCGCCAGCAGCCAAAGACTAGTTCAGTATGCAGATACGCAGTATTTT
CASSQRLVQYADTQYF
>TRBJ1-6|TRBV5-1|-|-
TGCGCCAGCAGCTTATGGGCAGCGAGGGAGTCACCCCTCCACTTT
CASSLWAARESPLHF
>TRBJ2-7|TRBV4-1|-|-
TGCGCCAGCAGCCAAGGAGCAGGGGGACTCGAGCAGTACTTC
CASSQGAGGLEQYF
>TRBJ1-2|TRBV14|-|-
TGTGCCAGCAGCCAAGTCCCAGGGGTGTATGGCTACACCTTC
CASSQVPGVYGYTF
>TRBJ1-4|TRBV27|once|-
TGTGCCAGCAGTTTAAATAAGGGAAACCAAAATGAAAAACTGTTTTTT
CASSLNKGNQNEKLFF
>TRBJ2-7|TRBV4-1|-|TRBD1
TGCGCCAGCAGCCAAGATGTGGGGACAGGGGCAAGCGGGCAGTACTTC
CASSQDVGTGASGQYF
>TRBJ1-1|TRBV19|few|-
TGTGCCAGTAGTATATGGGGAGTTACCAACACTGAAGCTTTCTTT
CASSIWGVTNTEAFF
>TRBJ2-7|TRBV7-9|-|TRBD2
TGTGCCAGCAGCTTAGGGAGCGGGGGGGCCGAGCAGTACTTC
CASSLGSGGAEQYF
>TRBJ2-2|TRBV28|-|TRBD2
TGTGCCAGCAATAAGGTTCCTCTGGGGGGGTCATTGACCGGGGAGCTGTTTTTT
CASNKVPLGGSLTGELFF
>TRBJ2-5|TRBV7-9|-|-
TGTGCCAGCAGCTTAGGGGACACCACCCAAGAGACCCAGTACTTC
CASSLGDTTQETQYF
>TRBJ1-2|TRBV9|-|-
TGTGCCAGCAAGCTACCTCGACCGGTCTCCGGAAACTATGGCTACACCTTC
CASKLPRPVSGNYGYTF
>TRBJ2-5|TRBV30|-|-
TGTGCCTGGAGTGTACAGGGGCGGGAGGAGACCCAGTACTTC
CAWSVQGREETQYF
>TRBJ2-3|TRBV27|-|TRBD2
TGTGCCAGCACCCGAATAGGGGAGGGTGGGACGTGGACGCAGTATTTT
CASTRIGEGGTWTQYF
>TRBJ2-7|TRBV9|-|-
TGTGCCAGCAGCGTAGGCGGGGCAGGGAGCTCCTACGAGCAGTACTTC
CASSVGGAGSSYEQYF
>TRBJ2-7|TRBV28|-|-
TGTGCCAGCAGTTTAGCGGAAGCCTACGAGCAGTACTTC
CASSLAEAYEQYF
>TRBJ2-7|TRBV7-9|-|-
TGTGCCAGCAGCTTAGCGGGGGCCACCTACGAGCAGTACTTC
CASSLAGATYEQYF
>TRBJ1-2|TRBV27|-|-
TGTGCCAGCAGTTTATCTTGGGGCCAGACGCCCTATGGCTACACCTTC
CASSLSWGQTPYGYTF
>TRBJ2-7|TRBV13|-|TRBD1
TGTGCCAGCAGCCCCGGGACAGGGCTTACGTACGAGCAGTACTTC
CASSPGTGLTYEQYF
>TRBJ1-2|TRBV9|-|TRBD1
TGTGCCAGCAGCGAACAGGGGGCTGGCTACACCTTC
CASSEQGAGYTF
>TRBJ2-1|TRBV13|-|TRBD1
TGTGCCAGCAGCCAAGACAGGGCGGCGGGCAATGAGCAGTTCTTC
CASSQDRAAGNEQFF
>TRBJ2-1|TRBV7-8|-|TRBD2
TGTGCCAGCAGCTGGGGACTAGCCTCTAATGAGCAGTTCTTC
CASSWGLASNEQFF
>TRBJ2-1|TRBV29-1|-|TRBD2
TGCAGCGCCCGAACACCGGGACTAGCGGGCCTCAGCTCCTACAATGAGCAGTTCTTC
CSARTPGLAGLSSYNEQFF
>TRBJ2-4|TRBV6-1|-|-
TGTGCCAGCAGTGAAGAAGGCAGATTAGCCAAAAACATTCAGTACTTC
CASSEEGRLAKNIQYF
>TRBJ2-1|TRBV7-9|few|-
TGTGCCAGCAGCTTTGGAAGGGGAGGCAATGAGCAGTTCTTC
CASSFGRGGNEQFF
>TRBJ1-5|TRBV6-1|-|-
TGTGCCAGCACACAGTTCAATCAGCCCCAGCATTTT
CASTQFNQPQHF
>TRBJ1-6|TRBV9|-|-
TGTGCCAGCAGCCCGCCGGGAGCCACCTATAATTCACCCCTCCACTTT
CASSPPGATYNSPLHF
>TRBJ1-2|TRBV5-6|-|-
TGTGCCAGCAGCTTGCCCTTTGGCAGGGACTATGGCTACACCTTC
CASSLPFGRDYGYTF
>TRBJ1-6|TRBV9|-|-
TGTGCCAGCAGCGTTGGTTCCAATTCACCCCTCCACTTT
CASSVGSNSPLHF
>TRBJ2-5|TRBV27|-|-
TGTGCCAGCAGTTCTGGCGTTAGAGTAGGGAAAGAGACCCAGTACTTC
CASSSGVRVGKETQYF
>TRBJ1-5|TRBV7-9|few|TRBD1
TGTGCCAGCAGCCAAGGACAGGGGAGGCAGCCCCAGCATTTT
CASSQGQGRQPQHF
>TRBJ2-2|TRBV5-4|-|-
TGTGCCAGCAGCCTGGGAGCCGGGGAGCTGTTTTTT
CASSLGAGELFF
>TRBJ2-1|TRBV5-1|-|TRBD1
TGCGCCAGCAGCTGGGACAGCTACAATGAGCAGTTCTTC
CASSWDSYNEQFF
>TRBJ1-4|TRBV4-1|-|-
TGCGCCAGCAGCCGAGCCAGCAGGGGACCTAATGAAAAACTGTTTTTT
CASSRASRGPNEKLFF
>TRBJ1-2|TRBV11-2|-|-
TGTGCCAGCAGGTCCCATAGGGTCGCCAATGGCTACACCTTC
CASRSHRVANGYTF
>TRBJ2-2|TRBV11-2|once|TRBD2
TGTGCCAGCAAGTCATTCGGGGGGAGCACCGGGGAGCTGTTTTTT
CASKSFGGSTGELFF
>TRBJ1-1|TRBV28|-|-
TGTGCCAGCAGTGCCCCGGCAGGGATGAACACTGAAGCTTTCTTT
CASSAPAGMNTEAFF
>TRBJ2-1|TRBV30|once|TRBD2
TGTGCCTGGAGTGAGGGGACTAGCAGTCAGTATGAGCAGTTCTTC
CAWSEGTSSQYEQFF
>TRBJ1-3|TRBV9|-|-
TGTGCCAGCAGCCCCGGGAGATCTGGAAACACCATATATTTT
CASSPGRSGNTIYF
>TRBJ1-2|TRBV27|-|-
TGTGCCAGCGGGAGAGGGACGATGAAATATGGCTACACCTTC
CASGRGTMKYGYTF
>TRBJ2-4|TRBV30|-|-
TGTGCCTGGAGTGTTTATAGGGGCAAAAACATTCAGTACTTC
CAWSVYRGKNIQYF
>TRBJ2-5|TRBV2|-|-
TGTGCCAGCAGTGATCAGGGCCAAGAGACCCAGTACTTC
CASSDQGQETQYF
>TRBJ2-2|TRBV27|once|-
TGTGCCAGCAGTTTCTACGCGGATCCGAACACCGGGGAGCTGTTTTTT
CASSFYADPNTGELFF
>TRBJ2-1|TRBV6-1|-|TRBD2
TGTGCCAGCAGTGACCGAGGTGGGTGGTCCGGGACTAGCGGGGTCGGGCAGTTCTTC
CASSDRGGWSGTSGVGQFF
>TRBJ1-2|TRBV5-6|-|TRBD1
TGTGCCAGCAGCTTGTATAGTCAGGGGGCTATCCGCTATGGCTACACCTTC
CASSLYSQGAIRYGYTF
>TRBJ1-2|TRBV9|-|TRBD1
TGTGCCAGCAGCGTAGGAGGGGGCGATGGCTACACCTTC
CASSVGGGDGYTF
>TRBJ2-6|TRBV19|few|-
TGTGCCAGTAGTATCGGGGCATCTGGGGCCAACGTCCTGACTTTC
CASSIGASGANVLTF
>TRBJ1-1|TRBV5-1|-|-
TGCGCCAGCAGCTTTCTTTTGGGCAGAAACACTGAAGCTTTCTTT
CASSFLLGRNTEAFF
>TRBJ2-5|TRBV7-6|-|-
TGTGCCAGCAGCCCCCGGGACATTGGGGAGACCCAGTACTTC
CASSPRDIGETQYF
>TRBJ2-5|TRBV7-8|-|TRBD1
TGTGCCAGCAGCCCACGGGACAGGCTTGGGACCCAGTACTTC
CASSPRDRLGTQYF